This T cell receptor (beta chain) was identified during a study of radiation and T cells in renal cell carcinoma. In the study overall: Nephrectomy followed 15 Gy stereotactic body radiation by 4 weeks.

Time point described: blood 2 weeks post-SBRT. Treatment reported: 15 Gy SBRT to primary tumor, nephrectomy 4 weeks later. Clear cell pathology was present in this patient's renal cell carcinoma. The germline V gene has CDR1 KGHSH and CDR2 LQKENI. CDR3 length: 11 amino acids. The V end was cut by 3 bases, the J end by 4 bases, with 2 bases between. Assay: immunoSEQ multiplex PCR; the TCRdb copy retains only in-frame clones and omits some. The table includes 100,000 to 150,000 clones, 75% to 90% detected once. This clone was counted a few times. Its antigen is not identified. Study outcomes and limitations: Top tumor clonotypes rose in blood 2 weeks post-radiation, then contracted. Baseline intratumoral clonotype presence is unknown without pretreatment biopsies.

The chain uses TRBV18 and TRBJ2-3; D gene ambiguous. The material was blood, obtained from a patient whose treatment included radiotherapy and nephrectomy. This TCR derives from an older woman with renal cell carcinoma. This chain's CDR3 is CASSPADTQYF. CDR3 nucleotides: TGTGCCAGCTCACCGGCAGATACGCAGTATTTT. Full variable domain (missing parts from reference TRBV18 and TRBJ2-3): NAGVMQNPRHLVRRRGQEARLRCSPMKGHSHVYWYRQLPEEGLKFMVYLQKENIIDESGMPKERFSAEFPKEGPSILRIQQVVRGDSAAYFCASSPADTQYFGPGTRLTVL.